A selection of T cell receptor beta chains follows, all from one sample in a study of T cells in Graves' hyperthyroidism and ophthalmopathy. TCRdb re-analysed the multiplex PCR reads in MiXCR, keeping a single row per CDR3 protein. The table records a few hundred thousand distinct CDR3 sequences, 20% to 25% of them present only once. Source material: blood. The receptors were gathered from a young man with Graves' hyperthyroidism. Each CDR3 is given with its conserved first and last residue. D genes are given only for firm matches. Rows may omit the clone size; those that give it use once, few, many or a size class.

>TRBV19|TRBJ2-5|TRBD1|NA
TGTGCCAGTGGACAGGGAGGAGAGACCCAGTACTTC
CASGQGGETQYF
>TRBV6-1|TRBJ2-7|TRBD2|many
TGTGCCAGCAGGCCTAGCGGGGGCCGCTCCTACGAGCAGTACTTC
CASRPSGGRSYEQYF
>TRBV5-5|TRBJ2-2|TRBD1|many
TGTGCCAGCAGCTCGTGGTGGGACAGGGTAGGCGGGGAGCTGTTTTTT
CASSSWWDRVGGELFF
>TRBV11-3|TRBJ2-5|NA|many
TGTGCCAGCAGCCTCACCGAGTCGGGATTCCAAGAGACCCAGTACTTC
CASSLTESGFQETQYF
>TRBV30|TRBJ2-7|TRBD2|many
TGTGCCTGGAGCAGAGGGACTAGCGGGGGAGGCGAGCAGTACTTC
CAWSRGTSGGGEQYF
>TRBV28|TRBJ1-2|TRBD1|many
TGTGCCAGCAGTACCGGGACAGGCCGCCCCTATGGCTACACCTTC
CASSTGTGRPYGYTF
>TRBV12-5|TRBJ2-5|NA|many
TGTGCTAGCCGAAAATACGGGGCGAAGACCCAGTACTTC
CASRKYGAKTQYF
>TRBV12-5|TRBJ2-5|NA|many
TGTGCTAGTGGTTTGGCAGGGACAGAGACCCAGTACTTC
CASGLAGTETQYF
>TRBV18|TRBJ2-2|TRBD2|NA
TGTGCCAGCTCACGGACTAGCGGGAAGAACACCGGGGAGCTGTTTTTT
CASSRTSGKNTGELFF
>TRBV30|TRBJ1-2|NA|many
TGTGCCTGGAGACTTACGGGCTACACCTTC
CAWRLTGYTF
>TRBV28|TRBJ2-4|NA|many
TGTGCCAGCAGTTTCCTGGCCCAAAACATTCAGTACTTC
CASSFLAQNIQYF
>TRBV6-1|TRBJ1-2|NA|once
TGTGCCAGCAGTGAAGCGGTACCCGAACTTTCACCTCACTATGGCTACACCTTC
CASSEAVPELSPHYGYTF
>TRBV24-1|TRBJ2-7|NA|NA
TGTGCCACCAGTGAAGGGTACGAGCAGTACTTC
CATSEGYEQYF
>TRBV20-1|TRBJ1-2|NA|many
TGCAGTGCTACCGACAAGGGGAACTATGGCTACACCTTC
CSATDKGNYGYTF
>TRBV4-1|TRBJ2-5|NA|few
TGCGCCAGCAGCCAAGAGACGGCGGGGCTAGAGACCCAGTACTTC
CASSQETAGLETQYF
>TRBV5-1|TRBJ1-2|NA|many
TGCGCCAGCAGCTTGGCCGGGGCTTCTAACTATGGCTACACCTTC
CASSLAGASNYGYTF
>TRBV28|TRBJ1-2|NA|NA
TGTGCCGCCGAACAAGCTGAGAACTATGGCTACACCTTC
CAAEQAENYGYTF
>TRBV24-1|TRBJ1-1|NA|many
TGTGCCACCAGTGTGGGCACTGAAGCTTTCTTT
CATSVGTEAFF
>TRBV12-3/TRBV12-4|TRBJ1-2|NA|many
TGTGCCAGCAGTGATGGCAGGGGCTACACCTTC
CASSDGRGYTF
>TRBV7-2|TRBJ1-5|TRBD1|many
TGTGCCAGCAGCCCGGGACAGGGTACTCAGCCCCAGCATTTT
CASSPGQGTQPQHF
>TRBV25-1|TRBJ2-7|NA|many
TGTGCCAGCAGTGAATTGAGGGACGAGCAGTACTTC
CASSELRDEQYF
>TRBV11-2|TRBJ2-2|TRBD1|many
TGTGCCAGCAGGGGGGGGACAGGGGTTGGCACCGGGGAGCTGTTTTTT
CASRGGTGVGTGELFF
>TRBV14|TRBJ2-7|NA|NA
TGTGCCAGCAGCCAATGGCAGGGGAACTACGAGCAGTACTTC
CASSQWQGNYEQYF
>TRBV10-1|TRBJ2-5|TRBD1|NA
TGCGCCAGCAGTGAGGCCCAGGGGGACCAAGAGACCCAGTACTTC
CASSEAQGDQETQYF
>TRBV3-1|TRBJ2-7|TRBD2|NA
TGTGCCAGCGGTGAGGCAGGGACTAAAACCTACGAGCAGTACTTC
CASGEAGTKTYEQYF
>TRBV5-2|TRBJ1-1|NA|NA
TGTGCCAGCAACCTATCGGGACACCCGAACACTGAAGCTTTCTTT
CASNLSGHPNTEAFF
>TRBV4-1|TRBJ2-7|NA|NA
TGCGCCAGCAGCGGCCGGGGGCTCGGAGCCTACGAGCAGTACTTC
CASSGRGLGAYEQYF
>TRBV28|TRBJ1-5|NA|few
TGTGCCAGCAGTTTCATACTCCAGCCCCAGCATTTT
CASSFILQPQHF
>TRBV11-2|TRBJ2-7|TRBD1|many
TGTGCCAGCAGCTTCACAGGGGGCGCCCCCACCTACGAGCAGTACTTC
CASSFTGGAPTYEQYF
>TRBV24-1|TRBJ2-5|NA|NA
TGTGCCACCAGTGGGTTCGGGGGCACAGAGACCCAGTACTTC
CATSGFGGTETQYF
>TRBV28|TRBJ2-7|NA|once
TGTGCCAGCAGTTTGGATGGAAGCGGATGGGACGAGCAGTACTTC
CASSLDGSGWDEQYF
>TRBV12-3/TRBV12-4|TRBJ1-1|NA|many
TGTGCCAGCAGTTTAGAGGAGACTGAAGCTTTCTTT
CASSLEETEAFF
>TRBV6-9|TRBJ1-3|TRBD1|many
TGTGCCAGCAGCTTGGGACAGGGGGCGCCGGCAGGAAACACCATATATTTT
CASSLGQGAPAGNTIYF
>TRBV6-2/TRBV6-3|TRBJ2-7|TRBD1|many
TGTGCCAGCAGTCGCCGCATGACAGGGAAAATCTACGAGCAGTACTTC
CASSRRMTGKIYEQYF
>TRBV24-1|TRBJ2-7|NA|many
TGTGCCACCCCCGAAAAGGTCCAGGGGGGACGCGAGCAGTACTTC
CATPEKVQGGREQYF
>TRBV4-1|TRBJ2-2|TRBD1|few
TGCGCCAGCAGCCAAGGGGTGACAGGGGGTTCCGGGGAGCTGTTTTTT
CASSQGVTGGSGELFF
>TRBV7-2|TRBJ2-7|TRBD2|many
TGTGCCAGCAGCTCGTACGGACTAGCGTTCGAGCAGTACTTC
CASSSYGLAFEQYF
>TRBV9|TRBJ2-7|NA|NA
TGTGCCAGCAGCGCCGTAGGGTTTAGCGGCGAGCAGTACTTC
CASSAVGFSGEQYF
>TRBV24-1|TRBJ2-5|NA|many
TGTGCCACCAGTGATTCTCGGCAGGGGACCCAAGAGACCCAGTACTTC
CATSDSRQGTQETQYF
>TRBV7-9|TRBJ1-1|NA|many
TGTGCCAGCAGTTACCCTTCGTCGACTGAAGCTTTCTTT
CASSYPSSTEAFF
>TRBV6-2/TRBV6-3|TRBJ2-5|TRBD2|many
TGTGCCAGTGCGCCGGGGGGGCCCGAGACCCAGTACTTC
CASAPGGPETQYF
>TRBV9|TRBJ1-3|NA|few
TGTGCCAGCAGCCCGGCATTGGGAAACTCTGGAAACACCATATATTTT
CASSPALGNSGNTIYF
>TRBV6-2/TRBV6-3|TRBJ2-5|TRBD1|many
TGTGCCAGCAGCAGAGGGACAGGGTATTACGAGACCCAGTACTTC
CASSRGTGYYETQYF
>TRBV20-1|TRBJ1-1|TRBD1|many
TGCAGTGCTTGCCTTAGACAGGGCGGAATCTTCGCTTTCTTT
CSACLRQGGIFAFF
>TRBV28|TRBJ2-7|NA|many
TGTGCCAGCATACCCCCTGGAGTATCCTCAAACGAGCAGTACTTC
CASIPPGVSSNEQYF
>TRBV12-3/TRBV12-4|TRBJ1-1|NA|few
TGTGCCTCCCTGGGGGGTTGGAACACTGAAGCTTTCTTT
CASLGGWNTEAFF
>TRBV28|TRBJ1-2|NA|once
TGTGCCAGCAGTTTGGGGCAGGGTAATCGCTACACCTTC
CASSLGQGNRYTF
>TRBV27|TRBJ1-1|NA|many
TGTGCCAGCAGTCCCTACGAGGGGATGAACACTGAAGCTTTCTTT
CASSPYEGMNTEAFF
>TRBV27|TRBJ2-7|NA|many
TGTGCCAGCAGTTTAGGGGCAGGGCCTTCCTACGAGCAGTACTTC
CASSLGAGPSYEQYF
>TRBV28|TRBJ2-7|TRBD2|NA
TGTGCCAGCAGTCGGGGACTAGCGGGCGCCTACGAGCAGTACTTC
CASSRGLAGAYEQYF
>TRBV27|TRBJ2-7|TRBD1|NA
TGTGCCAGCAGTTCCAAACAGGGGGCTATATACGAGCAGTACTTC
CASSSKQGAIYEQYF
>TRBV11-2|TRBJ2-7|TRBD1|many
TGTGCCAGCAGCATACAGGGGCCCCTCGAGCAGTACTTC
CASSIQGPLEQYF
>TRBV20-1|TRBJ2-7|TRBD2|NA
TGCAGTGCTATGTGGGCTAGCGGTAAGGCCGAGCAGTACTTC
CSAMWASGKAEQYF
>TRBV27|TRBJ1-6|NA|few
TGTGCCAGCAGCTGGACGGATAATTCACCCCTCCACTTT
CASSWTDNSPLHF
>TRBV5-1|TRBJ2-7|NA|few
TGCGCCAGCTGCGCCTCGGCCCAATGCTCCTACGTGCAGTACTTC
CASCASAQCSYVQYF
>TRBV24-1|TRBJ2-5|NA|NA
TGTGCCACCAGTGAGACGGGCGCGTGGGAGACCCAGTACTTC
CATSETGAWETQYF
>TRBV12-3/TRBV12-4|TRBJ2-7|TRBD1|NA
TGTGCCAGCAGTTTAGCCGGGACAGGGAAATACGAGCAGTACTTC
CASSLAGTGKYEQYF
>TRBV12-3/TRBV12-4|TRBJ2-7|TRBD2|NA
TGTGCCAGCAGTTTGGCGGGACTATTATACTTC
CASSLAGLLYF
>TRBV28|TRBJ1-1|NA|many
TGTGCCAGCAGTGGGGGATGGGTACGAGCTTTCTTT
CASSGGWVRAFF